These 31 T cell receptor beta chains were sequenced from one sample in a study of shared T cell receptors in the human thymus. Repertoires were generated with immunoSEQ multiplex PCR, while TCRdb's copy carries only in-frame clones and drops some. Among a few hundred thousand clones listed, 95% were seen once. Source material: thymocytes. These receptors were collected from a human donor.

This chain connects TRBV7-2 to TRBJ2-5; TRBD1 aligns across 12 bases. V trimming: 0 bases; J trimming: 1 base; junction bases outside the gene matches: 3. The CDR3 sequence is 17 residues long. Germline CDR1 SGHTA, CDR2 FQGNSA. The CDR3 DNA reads TGTGCCAGCAGCTTAGCCGGGACAGGGGGCATCCAAGAGACCCAGTACTTC. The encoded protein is CASSLAGTGGIQETQYF.

The CDR3 sequence is CASRATDSNSNQPQHF. The DNA for the CDR3 is TGTGCCAGCAGAGCTACGGACAGCAATAGCAATCAGCCCCAGCATTTT. The V gene is TRBV2, the J gene TRBJ1-5, with D possibly matching TRBD1 (6 bases). Per the germline V gene, CDR1 is SNHLY and CDR2 is FYNNEI. The ends were cut back, 6 bases at V and 0 bases at J, with 15 bases in the middle. The CDR3 extends over 16 amino acids.

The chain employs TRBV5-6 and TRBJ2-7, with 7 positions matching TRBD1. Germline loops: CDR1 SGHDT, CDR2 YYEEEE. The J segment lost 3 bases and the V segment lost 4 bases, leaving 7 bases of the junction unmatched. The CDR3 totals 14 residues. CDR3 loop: CASSEYRGVYEQYF. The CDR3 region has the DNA TGTGCCAGCAGCGAATACAGGGGCGTCTACGAGCAGTACTTC.

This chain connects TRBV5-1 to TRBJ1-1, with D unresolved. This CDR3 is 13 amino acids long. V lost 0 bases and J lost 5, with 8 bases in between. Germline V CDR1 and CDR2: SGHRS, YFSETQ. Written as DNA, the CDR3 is TGCGCCAGCAGCTTGGGTGCGAATACTGAAGCTTTCTTT. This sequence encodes CASSLGANTEAFF.

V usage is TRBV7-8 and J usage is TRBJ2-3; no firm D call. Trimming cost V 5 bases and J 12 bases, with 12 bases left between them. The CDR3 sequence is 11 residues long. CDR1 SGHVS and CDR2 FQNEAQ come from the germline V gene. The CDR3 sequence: CASSPASAQYF. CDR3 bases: TGTGCCAGCAGCCCAGCCTCGGCCCAGTATTTT.

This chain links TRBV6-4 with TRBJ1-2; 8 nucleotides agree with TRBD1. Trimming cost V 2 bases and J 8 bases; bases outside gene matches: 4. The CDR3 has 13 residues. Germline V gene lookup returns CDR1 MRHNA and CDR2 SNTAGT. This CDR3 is CASSDRTGTGYTF. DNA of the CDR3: TGTGCCAGCAGTGACCGGACAGGGACGGGCTACACCTTC.

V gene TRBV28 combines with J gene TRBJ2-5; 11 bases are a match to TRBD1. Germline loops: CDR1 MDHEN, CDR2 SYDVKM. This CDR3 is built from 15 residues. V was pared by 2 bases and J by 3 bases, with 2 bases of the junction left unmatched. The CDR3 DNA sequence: TGTGCCAGCAGTTTAGCGGGACAGGGGGAAGAGACCCAGTACTTC. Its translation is CASSLAGQGEETQYF.

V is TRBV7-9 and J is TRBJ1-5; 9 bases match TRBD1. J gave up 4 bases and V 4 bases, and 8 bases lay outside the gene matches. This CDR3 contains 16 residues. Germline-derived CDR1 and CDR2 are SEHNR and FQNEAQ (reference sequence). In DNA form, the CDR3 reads TGTGCCAGCAGCTCCCAAACAGGGGGCGGTAATCAGCCCCAGCATTTT. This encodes CASSSQTGGGNQPQHF.

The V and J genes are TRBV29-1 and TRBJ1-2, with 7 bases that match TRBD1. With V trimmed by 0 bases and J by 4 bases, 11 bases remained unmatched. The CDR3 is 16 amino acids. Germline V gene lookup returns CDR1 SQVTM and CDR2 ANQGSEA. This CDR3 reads CSVEERGRGLGYGYTF. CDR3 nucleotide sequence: TGCAGCGTTGAAGAAAGGGGGCGGGGGCTGGGCTATGGCTACACCTTC.

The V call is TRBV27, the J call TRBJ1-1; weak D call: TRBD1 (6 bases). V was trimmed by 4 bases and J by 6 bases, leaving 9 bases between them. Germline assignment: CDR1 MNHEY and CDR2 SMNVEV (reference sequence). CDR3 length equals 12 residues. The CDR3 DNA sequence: TGTGCCAGCAGTTCCAGGGGTCCTGAAGCTTTCTTT. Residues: CASSSRGPEAFF.

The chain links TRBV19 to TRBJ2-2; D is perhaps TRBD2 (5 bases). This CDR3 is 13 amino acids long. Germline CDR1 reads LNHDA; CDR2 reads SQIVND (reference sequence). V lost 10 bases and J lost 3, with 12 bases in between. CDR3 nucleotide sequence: TGTGCCACCATAGCGCGGGACACCGGGGAGCTGTTTTTT. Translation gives CATIARDTGELFF.

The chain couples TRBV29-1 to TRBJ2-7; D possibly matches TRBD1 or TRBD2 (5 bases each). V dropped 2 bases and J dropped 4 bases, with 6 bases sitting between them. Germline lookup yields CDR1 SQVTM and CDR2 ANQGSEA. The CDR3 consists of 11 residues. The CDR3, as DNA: TGCAGCGTTGAATGGGGGTACGAGCAGTACTTC. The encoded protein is CSVEWGYEQYF.

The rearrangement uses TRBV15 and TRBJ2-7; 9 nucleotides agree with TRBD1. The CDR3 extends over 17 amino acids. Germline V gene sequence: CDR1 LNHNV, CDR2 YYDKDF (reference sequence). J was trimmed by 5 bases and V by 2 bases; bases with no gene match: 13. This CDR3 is CATSRLNQGTGPNEQYF. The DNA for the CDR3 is TGTGCCACCAGCAGACTGAATCAAGGGACAGGGCCCAACGAGCAGTACTTC. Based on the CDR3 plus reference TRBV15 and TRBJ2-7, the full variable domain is DAMVIQNPRYQVTQFGKPVTLSCSQTLNHNVMYWYQQKSSQAPKLLFHYYDKDFNNEADTPDNFQSRRPNTSFCFLDIRSPGLGDTAMYLCATSRLNQGTGPNEQYFGPGTRLTVT.

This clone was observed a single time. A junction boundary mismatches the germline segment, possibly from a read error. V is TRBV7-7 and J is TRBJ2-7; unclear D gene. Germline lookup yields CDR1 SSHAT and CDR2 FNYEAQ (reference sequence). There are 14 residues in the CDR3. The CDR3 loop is CASSPRGISYEQYF. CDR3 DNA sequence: TGTGCTAGCAGCCCCCGTGGAATCTCCTACGAGCAGTACTTC. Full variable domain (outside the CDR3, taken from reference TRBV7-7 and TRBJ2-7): GAGVSQSPRYKVTKRGQDVTLRCDPISSHATLYWYQQALGQGPEFLTYFNYEAQPDKSGLPSDRFSAERPEGSISTLTIQRTEQRDSAMYRCASSPRGISYEQYFGPGTRLTVT.

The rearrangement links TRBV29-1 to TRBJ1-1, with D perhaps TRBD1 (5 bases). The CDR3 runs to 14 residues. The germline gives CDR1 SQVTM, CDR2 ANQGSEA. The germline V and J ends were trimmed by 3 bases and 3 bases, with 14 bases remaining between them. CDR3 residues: CSVDGPGGDTEAFF. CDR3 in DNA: TGCAGCGTTGATGGGCCGGGAGGGGACACTGAAGCTTTCTTT.

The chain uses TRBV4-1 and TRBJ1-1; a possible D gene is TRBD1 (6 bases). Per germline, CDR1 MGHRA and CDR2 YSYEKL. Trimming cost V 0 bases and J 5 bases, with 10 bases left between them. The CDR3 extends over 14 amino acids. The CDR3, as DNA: TGCGCCAGCAGCCAAGATGACCAGGGGACTGAAGCTTTCTTT. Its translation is CASSQDDQGTEAFF.

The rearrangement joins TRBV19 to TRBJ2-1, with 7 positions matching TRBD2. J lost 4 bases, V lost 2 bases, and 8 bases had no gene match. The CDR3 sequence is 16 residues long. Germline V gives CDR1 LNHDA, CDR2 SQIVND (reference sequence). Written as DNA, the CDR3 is TGTGCCAGTAGTATAAGGGGCGGGAGTGTGTACAATGAGCAGTTCTTC. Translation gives CASSIRGGSVYNEQFF.

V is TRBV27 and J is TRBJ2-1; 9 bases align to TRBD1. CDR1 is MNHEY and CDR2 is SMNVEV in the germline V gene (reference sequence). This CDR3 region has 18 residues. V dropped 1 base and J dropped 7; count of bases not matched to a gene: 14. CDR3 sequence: CASSLFVLGDRESNEQFF. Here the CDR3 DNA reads TGTGCCAGCAGTTTATTTGTGTTAGGGGACAGGGAATCGAATGAGCAGTTCTTC.

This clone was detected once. DNA of the CDR3: TGTGCCAGCAGCCTTCATCTGGGAAGACTAGCGGGAAGGATCGGCGGGGAGCTGTTTTTT. This gives the protein CASSLHLGRLAGRIGGELFF. The genes are TRBV13 and TRBJ2-2; TRBD2 aligns across 11 bases. CDR3 size: 20 residues. Germline assignment: CDR1 PRHDT and CDR2 FYEKMQ (reference sequence). V was clipped by 5 bases and J by 7 bases; unmatched bases: 21.

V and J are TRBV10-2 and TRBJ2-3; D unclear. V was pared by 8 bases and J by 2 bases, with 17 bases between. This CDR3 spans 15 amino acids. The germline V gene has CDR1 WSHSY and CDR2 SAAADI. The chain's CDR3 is CASSRPDGPTDTQYF. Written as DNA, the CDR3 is TGCGCCAGCTCCCGCCCCGACGGACCCACAGATACGCAGTATTTT.

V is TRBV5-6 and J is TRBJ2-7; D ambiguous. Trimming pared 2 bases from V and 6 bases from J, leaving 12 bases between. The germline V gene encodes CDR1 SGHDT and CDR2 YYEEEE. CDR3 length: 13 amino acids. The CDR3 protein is CASSFYSESEQYF. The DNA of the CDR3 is TGTGCCAGCAGCTTCTACAGTGAAAGCGAGCAGTACTTC.

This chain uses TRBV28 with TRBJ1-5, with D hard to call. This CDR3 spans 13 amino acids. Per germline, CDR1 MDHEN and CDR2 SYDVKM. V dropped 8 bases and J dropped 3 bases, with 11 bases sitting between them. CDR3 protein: CASWGRINQPQHF. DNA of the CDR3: TGTGCCAGCTGGGGTAGGATCAATCAGCCCCAGCATTTT.

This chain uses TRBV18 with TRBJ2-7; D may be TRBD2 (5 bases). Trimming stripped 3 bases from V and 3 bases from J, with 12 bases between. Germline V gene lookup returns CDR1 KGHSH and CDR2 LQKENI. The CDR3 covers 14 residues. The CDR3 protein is CASSPRTGGYEQYF. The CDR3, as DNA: TGTGCCAGCTCACCTCGGACTGGTGGCTACGAGCAGTACTTC.

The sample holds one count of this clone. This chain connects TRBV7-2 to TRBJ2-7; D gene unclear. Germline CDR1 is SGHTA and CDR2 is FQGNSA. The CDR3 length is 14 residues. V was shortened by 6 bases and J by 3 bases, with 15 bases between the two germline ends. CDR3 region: CASSQRPQDYEQYF. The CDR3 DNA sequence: TGTGCCAGCAGTCAGCGCCCCCAGGACTACGAGCAGTACTTC.

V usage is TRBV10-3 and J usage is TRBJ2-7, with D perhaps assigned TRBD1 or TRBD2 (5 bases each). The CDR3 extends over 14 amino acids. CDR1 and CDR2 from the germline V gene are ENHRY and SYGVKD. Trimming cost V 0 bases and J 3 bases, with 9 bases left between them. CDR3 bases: TGTGCCATCAGTGAGTCGGGGGACCACTACGAGCAGTACTTC. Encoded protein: CAISESGDHYEQYF.

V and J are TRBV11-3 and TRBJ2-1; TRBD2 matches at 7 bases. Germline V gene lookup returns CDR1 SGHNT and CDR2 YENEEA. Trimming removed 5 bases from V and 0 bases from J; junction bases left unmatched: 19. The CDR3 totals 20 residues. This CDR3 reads CASSRISSGKDRSSYNEQFF. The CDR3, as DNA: TGTGCCAGCAGCAGAATATCCAGCGGGAAGGATCGAAGCTCCTACAATGAGCAGTTCTTC.

CDR3 protein: CASSQGNSRSSYEQYF. DNA of the CDR3: TGCGCCAGCAGCCAAGGGAATTCCAGGAGCTCCTACGAGCAGTACTTC. This chain uses TRBV4-3 with TRBJ2-7, with D unresolved. CDR3 size: 16 residues. V lost 1 base to trimming and J lost 0 bases, with 13 bases between them. CDR1 LGHNA and CDR2 YSLEER come from the germline V gene.

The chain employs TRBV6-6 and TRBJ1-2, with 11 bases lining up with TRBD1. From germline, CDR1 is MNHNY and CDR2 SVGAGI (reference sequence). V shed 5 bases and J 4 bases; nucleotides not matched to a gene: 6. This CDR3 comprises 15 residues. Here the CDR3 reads CASSRDRGGFYGYTF. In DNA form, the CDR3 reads TGTGCCAGCAGTCGGGACAGGGGGGGTTTCTATGGCTACACCTTC.

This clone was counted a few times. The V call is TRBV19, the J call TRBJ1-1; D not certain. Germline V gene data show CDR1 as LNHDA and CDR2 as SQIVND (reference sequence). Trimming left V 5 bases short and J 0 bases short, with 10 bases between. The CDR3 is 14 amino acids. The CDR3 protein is CASSRGSLNTEAFF. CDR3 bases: TGTGCCAGTAGTCGAGGGTCCTTGAACACTGAAGCTTTCTTT.

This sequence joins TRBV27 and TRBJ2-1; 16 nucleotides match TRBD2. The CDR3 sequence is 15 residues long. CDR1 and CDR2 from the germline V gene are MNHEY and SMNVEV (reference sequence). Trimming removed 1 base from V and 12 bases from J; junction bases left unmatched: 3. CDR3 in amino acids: CASSLWGLAGGGQFF. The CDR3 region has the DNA TGTGCCAGCAGTTTATGGGGACTAGCGGGAGGGGGGCAGTTCTTC.

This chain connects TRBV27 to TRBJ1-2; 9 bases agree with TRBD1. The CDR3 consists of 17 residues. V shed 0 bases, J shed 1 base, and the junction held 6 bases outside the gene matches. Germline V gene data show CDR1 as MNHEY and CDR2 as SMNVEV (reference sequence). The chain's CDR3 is CASSLSRKTGGNYGYTF. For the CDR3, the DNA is TGTGCCAGCAGTTTATCGCGGAAGACAGGGGGTAACTATGGCTACACCTTC.